The clone carrying this T cell receptor (beta chain) was found a few times. Its specificity is unknown. The donors were all healthy and Caucasian. A universal primer site came from template switching; cDNA carried unique molecular identifiers. Via MiXCR, TCRdb re-called the 5' RACE reads, giving one row per CDR3 protein. The sample comprises 1.5 million to 2 million distinct CDR3 sequences, roughly 35% of which are singletons, and 0.25% to 0.3% rests with the top ten. This entry comes from a study of identical twins. Trimming left V 2 bases short and J 1 base short, with 12 bases between. CDR3 size: 15 residues. General study results and limits: Reduced insertions were recorded for abundant cord blood beta clonotypes, with no such pattern in memory repertoires.

The receptor was isolated from a newborn girl in good health. The chain joins TRBV23-1 to TRBJ2-7; D remains ambiguous. TRBV23-1 is marked as an open reading frame, function uncertain. Sequenced sample: cord blood. For the CDR3, the DNA is TGCGCCAGCAGTCAACCCGACCCTCGTTCCTACGAGCAGTACTTC. Its translation: CASSQPDPRSYEQYF.